The 18 T cell receptor beta chains given below trace back to one sample, sequenced in a study of cytomegalovirus exposure and HLA in healthy donors. Profiled with immunoSEQ multiplex PCR; TCRdb holds only in-frame clones, not every one. This sample has fewer than 200,000 clones, with about 89% found just once. Sequenced material: PBMCs. The receptors stem from a man aged 30 to 45 in good health and CMV-seropositive.

In this sample, this clone turned up once. The chain uses TRBV5-6 and TRBJ1-5; the D gene is possibly TRBD1 (5 bases). CDR3 length: 15 amino acids. Trimming shortened V by 2 bases and J by 3 bases, and 12 bases separated the two germline ends. The germline gives CDR1 SGHDT, CDR2 YYEEEE. The CDR3: CASSLRSGLNQPQHF. In nucleotides, the CDR3 is TGTGCCAGCAGCTTAAGGTCAGGGCTCAATCAGCCCCAGCATTTT. Combining the CDR3 with reference TRBV5-6 and TRBJ1-5 gives the whole variable domain DAGVTQSPTHLIKTRGQQVTLRCSPKSGHDTVSWYQQALGQGPQFIFQYYEEEERQRGNFPDRFSGHQFPNYSSELNVNALLLGDSALYLCASSLRSGLNQPQHFGDGTRLSIL.

This chain links TRBV2 with TRBJ2-1, with D maybe TRBD1 (5 bases). The germline gives CDR1 SNHLY, CDR2 FYNNEI. The CDR3 has 15 amino acids. Trimming took off 2 bases at V and 8 bases at J, with 16 bases between the two ends. DNA of the CDR3: TGTGCCAGCAGTGAAACACGGACAAGTCTGGATGAGCAGTTCTTC. Its translation: CASSETRTSLDEQFF.

This clone has only one observation. The V gene is TRBV2, the J gene TRBJ2-1, with TRBD2 matching 9 bases. The CDR3 is made up of 15 amino acids. J lost 8 bases, V lost 3 bases, and 8 bases had no gene match. Germline values: CDR1 SNHLY, CDR2 FYNNEI. CDR3 nucleotides: TGTGCCAGCAGTGATAGAAGCGGGGGGTCTGATGAGCAGTTCTTC. Amino acid sequence: CASSDRSGGSDEQFF. Supplemented by reference TRBV2 and TRBJ2-1, the full variable domain reads EPEVTQTPSHQVTQMGQEVILRCVPISNHLYFYWYRQILGQKVEFLVSFYNNEISEKSEIFDDQFSVERPDGSNFTLKIRSTKLEDSAMYFCASSDRSGGSDEQFFGPGTRLTVL.

This sequence joins TRBV7-9 and TRBJ2-7; D ambiguous. The CDR3 extends over 12 amino acids. Germline V lookup: CDR1 SEHNR, CDR2 FQNEAQ (reference sequence). Trimming left V 5 bases short and J 7 bases short, with 12 bases between. Here the CDR3 DNA reads TGTGCCAGCAGCCGCCGGGTGGGGGAGCAGTACTTC. It is translated as CASSRRVGEQYF.

V usage is TRBV5-1 and J usage is TRBJ2-4, with D perhaps TRBD1 (6 bases). The CDR3 is made up of 14 amino acids. The V end lost 2 bases, the J end lost 9 bases, and 15 bases lay between the germline ends. The germline gives CDR1 SGHRS, CDR2 YFSETQ. The CDR3 protein is CASSFSRGEVIQYF. The DNA for the CDR3 is TGCGCCAGCAGCTTTTCCAGGGGAGAGGTCATTCAGTACTTC.

V usage is TRBV5-1 and J usage is TRBJ2-2; no reliable D call. The germline V and J ends were trimmed by 0 bases and 5 bases, with 8 bases remaining between them. This CDR3 contains 14 residues. Germline values: CDR1 SGHRS, CDR2 YFSETQ. The CDR3 protein is CASSLDSRTGELFF. DNA of the CDR3: TGCGCCAGCAGCTTGGATAGTCGGACCGGGGAGCTGTTTTTT.

This chain links TRBV2 with TRBJ2-1, with 7 positions matching TRBD1. Germline CDR1 SNHLY, CDR2 FYNNEI. CDR3 length: 15 amino acids. With V trimmed by 3 bases and J by 4 bases, 6 bases remained unmatched. CDR3 in DNA: TGTGCCAGCAGTGATTTGGGACAGCGATACAATGAGCAGTTCTTC. Its translation: CASSDLGQRYNEQFF.

The chain uses TRBV11-3 and TRBJ2-7; D not resolved. This CDR3 is built from 14 residues. Trimming shortened V by 1 base and J by 3 bases, and 10 bases separated the two germline ends. In germline, CDR1 is SGHNT, CDR2 YENEEA. CDR3 in DNA: TGTGCCAGCAGCTTAGCGTTGGGATTCTACGAGCAGTACTTC. Protein product: CASSLALGFYEQYF. The whole variable domain, remainder taken from reference TRBV11-3 and TRBJ2-7, is EAGVVQSPRYKIIEKKQPVAFWCNPISGHNTLYWYLQNLGQGPELLIRYENEEAVDDSQLPKDRFSAERLKGVDSTLKIQPAELGDSAVYLCASSLALGFYEQYFGPGTRLTVT.

The chain is built from TRBV6-5 and TRBJ1-4, with D perhaps TRBD1 (5 bases). V was pared by 4 bases and J by 3 bases, with 9 bases between. The CDR3 totals 14 residues. Per germline, CDR1 MNHEY and CDR2 SVGAGI. CDR3 coding DNA: TGTGCCAGCAGTTTGGGGGGGGCTAATGAAAAACTGTTTTTT. Translating gives CASSLGGANEKLFF.

The chain couples TRBV4-1 to TRBJ2-2; 7 bases line up with TRBD2. The CDR3 length is 16 residues. Germline V gene data show CDR1 as MGHRA and CDR2 as YSYEKL. The junction had 5 bases not matched to a gene; V was cut back by 2 bases and J by 2 bases. CDR3 in amino acids: CASSQQLADNTGELFF. The CDR3, as DNA: TGCGCCAGCAGCCAACAGCTAGCGGATAACACCGGGGAGCTGTTTTTT.

In its sample, this clone was seen once. The chain has TRBV30 and TRBJ1-1; perhaps TRBD1 as D (6 bases). The germline CDR1 and CDR2 sequences are GTSNPN and SVGIG (reference sequence). Trimming cost V 6 bases and J 4 bases, with 12 bases left between them. This CDR3 region has 12 residues. As DNA, the CDR3 is TGTGCCTGTTCACAGGGCCGCACTGAAGCTTTCTTT. Translated, it gives CACSQGRTEAFF. Combining the CDR3 with reference TRBV30 and TRBJ1-1 gives the whole variable domain SQTIHQWPATLVQPVGSPLSLECTVEGTSNPNLYWYRQAAGRGLQLLFYSVGIGQISSEVPQNLSASRPQDRQFILSSKKLLLSDSGFYLCACSQGRTEAFFGQGTRLTVV.

This clone was counted a few times. This sequence joins TRBV4-1 and TRBJ2-7; D remains ambiguous. Trimming took off 0 bases at V and 2 bases at J, with 11 bases between the two ends. The germline gives CDR1 MGHRA, CDR2 YSYEKL. The CDR3 is made up of 15 amino acids. The CDR3 sequence is CASSQEGGTTYEQYF. DNA of the CDR3: TGCGCCAGCAGCCAAGAGGGTGGCACCACCTACGAGCAGTACTTC.

The chain is built from TRBV29-1 and TRBJ1-1; TRBD1 might be the D (6 bases). V lost 6 bases to trimming and J lost 5 bases, with 16 bases between them. CDR3 size: 13 residues. CDR1 and CDR2 (germline): SQVTM, ANQGSEA. This CDR3 reads CSVVKQGFTEAFF. The CDR3 DNA follows: TGCAGCGTAGTGAAACAGGGTTTTACTGAAGCTTTCTTT.

The chain carries TRBV4-3 and TRBJ1-1; D perhaps matches TRBD1 (5 bases). The CDR3 has 16 residues. Per germline, CDR1 LGHNA and CDR2 YSLEER. Deletions cut 4 bases from V and 0 bases from J, with 15 bases between. CDR3 bases: TGCGCCAGCAGCCTAACGTTCGAGACAGTGAACACTGAAGCTTTCTTT. It yields the protein CASSLTFETVNTEAFF.

J is TRBJ2-7 and V is TRBV30; 7 nucleotides agree with TRBD1. The V segment lost 2 bases and the J segment 0 bases; nucleotides outside the gene matches: 4. CDR3 length: 14 amino acids. Per the germline V gene, CDR1 is GTSNPN and CDR2 is SVGIG (reference sequence). CDR3 amino acids: CAWSPGQTSYEQYF. In DNA form, the CDR3 reads TGTGCCTGGAGTCCGGGACAGACCTCCTACGAGCAGTACTTC.

The chain joins TRBV2 to TRBJ2-7; D gene unclear. This CDR3 spans 13 amino acids. CDR1 and CDR2 from the germline V gene are SNHLY and FYNNEI. V was clipped by 10 bases and J by 0 bases, with 13 bases between them. CDR3 loop: CATSPFRSYEQYF. In DNA, the CDR3 is TGTGCCACCTCTCCGTTTCGCTCCTACGAGCAGTACTTC.

V and J are TRBV7-3 and TRBJ2-1, with 8 bases fitting TRBD2. This CDR3 contains 14 residues. Unmatched junction bases numbered 6, after V lost 5 bases and J lost 6 bases. CDR1 SGHTA and CDR2 FQGTGA come from the germline V gene. The DNA of the CDR3 is TGTGCCAGCAGCCCGCAGCGGGAGACCAATGAGCAGTTCTTC. This sequence encodes CASSPQRETNEQFF.

This chain uses TRBV2 with TRBJ1-1; D possibly corresponds to TRBD1 (6 bases). V lost 6 bases and J 0 bases, leaving 11 bases between the germline ends. This CDR3 contains 14 residues. The V gene's germline CDR1 is SNHLY and CDR2 FYNNEI. The CDR3 bases are TGTGCCAGCAGGGAGGACAGCATGAACACTGAAGCTTTCTTT. Residues: CASREDSMNTEAFF.